This is a list of T cell receptor beta chains from one sample in a study of shared clonotypes between healthy human individuals. This table comes from immunoSEQ multiplex PCR, and its TCRdb copy is limited to in-frame clones, with some not included. The repertoire has about 1.1 million clones, around 77% of them found once; the top ten carry approximately 0.9%. Sequencing used memory CD4+ T cells from PBMCs. These receptors were obtained from a man in his late teens or twenties in good health. Some clones in this sample may be carry-over from other donors' samples. Each CDR3 is given with its conserved first and last residue. D genes are given only for firm matches. Clone size is not always given. Where it is, it says once, few, many or a class for expanded clones.

CDR3nt: TGTGCCAGCAGCTTGAGGGTCGACAATGAGCAGTTCTTC
CDR3aa: CASSLRVDNEQFF
j_gene: TRBJ2-1
v_gene: TRBV5-4
d_gene: NA
abundance: NA

CDR3nt: TGTGCCAGCAGCCCAATATGGACTAGCGGGACCCCAGATACGCAGTATTTT
CDR3aa: CASSPIWTSGTPDTQYF
j_gene: TRBJ2-3
v_gene: TRBV5-6
d_gene: TRBD2
abundance: once

CDR3nt: TGTGCCAGCGCAGGGGATACTTACGAGCAGTACTTC
CDR3aa: CASAGDTYEQYF
j_gene: TRBJ2-7
v_gene: TRBV6-1
d_gene: NA
abundance: once

CDR3nt: TGTGCCAGCAGTGGAGGACTAGCGGGGTACAATGAGCAGTTCTTC
CDR3aa: CASSGGLAGYNEQFF
j_gene: TRBJ2-1
v_gene: TRBV2
d_gene: TRBD2
abundance: few

CDR3nt: TGTGCCAGCAGTGGAGGGTCCTATGGCTACACCTTC
CDR3aa: CASSGGSYGYTF
j_gene: TRBJ1-2
v_gene: TRBV25-1
d_gene: NA
abundance: few

CDR3nt: TGTGCCAGCAGCCGCTCCGGGACAGGGGTAAAGACCCAGTACTTC
CDR3aa: CASSRSGTGVKTQYF
j_gene: TRBJ2-5
v_gene: TRBV7-3
d_gene: TRBD1
abundance: NA

CDR3nt: TGTGCCAGCAGCCCCATTTTGGGGCGGGGCCTGGGGACCCAGTACTTC
CDR3aa: CASSPILGRGLGTQYF
j_gene: TRBJ2-5
v_gene: TRBV7-9
d_gene: NA
abundance: NA

CDR3nt: TGCGCCAGCAGCTTGGAGTTAGCTGGTCAAAACATTCAGTACTTC
CDR3aa: CASSLELAGQNIQYF
j_gene: TRBJ2-4
v_gene: TRBV5-1
d_gene: NA
abundance: NA

CDR3nt: TGTGCCAGCAGGCGGACAGTGAACACTGAAGCTTTCTTT
CDR3aa: CASRRTVNTEAFF
j_gene: TRBJ1-1
v_gene: TRBV6-6
d_gene: NA
abundance: NA

CDR3nt: TGTGCCAGCAGCCTTACCGGGACTAGCGGTCTCAAAAACATTCAGTACTTC
CDR3aa: CASSLTGTSGLKNIQYF
j_gene: TRBJ2-4
v_gene: TRBV7-9
d_gene: TRBD2
abundance: NA

CDR3nt: TGTGCAAGTCGCGGCGAAGCTTTCTTT
CDR3aa: CASRGEAFF
j_gene: TRBJ1-1
v_gene: TRBV12-2
d_gene: NA
abundance: few

CDR3nt: TGTGCCACCAGCAGAGTCCGTAGCGACAGTGCAGCTTTCTTT
CDR3aa: CATSRVRSDSAAFF
j_gene: TRBJ1-1
v_gene: TRBV15
d_gene: NA
abundance: once

CDR3nt: TGTGCCAGCATTACTGAAGGGGGGGGGAACGAAAAACTGTTTTTT
CDR3aa: CASITEGGGNEKLFF
j_gene: TRBJ1-4
v_gene: TRBV28
d_gene: NA
abundance: once

CDR3nt: TGTGCCAGCAGACAGGGGGCCGGAAACTATGGCTACACCTTC
CDR3aa: CASRQGAGNYGYTF
j_gene: TRBJ1-2
v_gene: TRBV2
d_gene: TRBD1
abundance: few

CDR3nt: TGCAGTGCTAGAGATCTCCAGACCCAGTACTTC
CDR3aa: CSARDLQTQYF
j_gene: TRBJ2-5
v_gene: TRBV20-1
d_gene: NA
abundance: few

CDR3nt: TGTGCCAGCAGCCGGGGACAGAGCAATCAGCCCCAGCATTTT
CDR3aa: CASSRGQSNQPQHF
j_gene: TRBJ1-5
v_gene: TRBV7-9
d_gene: TRBD1
abundance: once

CDR3nt: TGTGCCATACGACTAGGACTAGCGGGAGCAGATACGCAGTATTTT
CDR3aa: CAIRLGLAGADTQYF
j_gene: TRBJ2-3
v_gene: TRBV10-3
d_gene: TRBD2
abundance: NA

CDR3nt: TGTGCCAGCAGAGTCAGGGGGGAAGGTCAGCCCCAGCATTTT
CDR3aa: CASRVRGEGQPQHF
j_gene: TRBJ1-5
v_gene: TRBV27
d_gene: TRBD1
abundance: many

CDR3nt: TGTGCCAGCAGCCCCGGGACAGCTGAGGGGACCCAGTACTTC
CDR3aa: CASSPGTAEGTQYF
j_gene: TRBJ2-5
v_gene: TRBV11-2
d_gene: TRBD1
abundance: NA

CDR3nt: TGTGCCAGCAGCTTAAACAGGGGGTCCCCTTATAGCAATCAGCCCCAGCATTTT
CDR3aa: CASSLNRGSPYSNQPQHF
j_gene: TRBJ1-5
v_gene: TRBV7-6
d_gene: TRBD1
abundance: many

CDR3nt: TGCGCCAGCAGCCAGCGCCCCGAGGGTGGCACTGAAGCTTTCTTT
CDR3aa: CASSQRPEGGTEAFF
j_gene: TRBJ1-1
v_gene: TRBV4-3
d_gene: NA
abundance: many

CDR3nt: TGTGCCAGTAGTATGTCCCGGTACGAGCAGTACTTC
CDR3aa: CASSMSRYEQYF
j_gene: TRBJ2-7
v_gene: TRBV19
d_gene: NA
abundance: NA

CDR3nt: TGCAGCGTTGATTCCGGTTCGCGGGAGACCCAGTACTTC
CDR3aa: CSVDSGSRETQYF
j_gene: TRBJ2-5
v_gene: TRBV29-1
d_gene: NA
abundance: NA

CDR3nt: TGTGCCAGCAGCAAAGTATGGTCTACTAATGAAAAACTGTTTTTT
CDR3aa: CASSKVWSTNEKLFF
j_gene: TRBJ1-4
v_gene: TRBV21-1
d_gene: NA
abundance: NA

CDR3nt: TGTGCCAGCAGTGATAGCCTCGAGCAGTACTTC
CDR3aa: CASSDSLEQYF
j_gene: TRBJ2-7
v_gene: TRBV2
d_gene: NA
abundance: NA

CDR3nt: TGTGCCAGCGGCTTGGCGGGATCCTACTATGGCTACACCTTC
CDR3aa: CASGLAGSYYGYTF
j_gene: TRBJ1-2
v_gene: TRBV5-4
d_gene: NA
abundance: NA

CDR3nt: TGTGCCAGTAGACGTCCTACAGGGTTAGGAGACACTGAAGCTTTCTTT
CDR3aa: CASRRPTGLGDTEAFF
j_gene: TRBJ1-1
v_gene: TRBV19
d_gene: NA
abundance: NA

CDR3nt: TGTGCCAGCAGCTTAGGCGGATCGGCACAAGAGACCCAGTACTTC
CDR3aa: CASSLGGSAQETQYF
j_gene: TRBJ2-5
v_gene: TRBV11-2
d_gene: NA
abundance: NA

CDR3nt: TGTGCCAGCAGTTTATCTTTGGCGGGGGTGCTCTATGGCTACACCTTC
CDR3aa: CASSLSLAGVLYGYTF
j_gene: TRBJ1-2
v_gene: TRBV27
d_gene: NA
abundance: NA

CDR3nt: TGTGCCAGCACCATAGGGGGGATGAGTAATGAAAAACTGTTTTTT
CDR3aa: CASTIGGMSNEKLFF
j_gene: TRBJ1-4
v_gene: TRBV28
d_gene: NA
abundance: NA

CDR3nt: TGTGCCAGCAGCCGGGGACAGTTCTACGAGCAGTACTTC
CDR3aa: CASSRGQFYEQYF
j_gene: TRBJ2-7
v_gene: TRBV7-6
d_gene: TRBD1
abundance: NA

CDR3nt: TGTGCCAGCAGTTACAGCGGGAGCCGTCCCTACGAGCAGTACTTC
CDR3aa: CASSYSGSRPYEQYF
j_gene: TRBJ2-7
v_gene: TRBV6-5
d_gene: TRBD2
abundance: NA

CDR3nt: TGTGCCAGCAGCTCGGGGGTTACTAAAGAGACCCAGTACTTC
CDR3aa: CASSSGVTKETQYF
j_gene: TRBJ2-5
v_gene: TRBV5-4
d_gene: NA
abundance: NA

CDR3nt: TGCGCCAGCAGCTTCGGGACTAGCGGGCATAAAAGCTCCTACAATGAGCAGTTCTTC
CDR3aa: CASSFGTSGHKSSYNEQFF
j_gene: TRBJ2-1
v_gene: TRBV5-1
d_gene: TRBD2
abundance: NA

CDR3nt: TGTGCCAGCAGCTTCACGCCCAGGGGCTACGAGCAGTACTTC
CDR3aa: CASSFTPRGYEQYF
j_gene: TRBJ2-7
v_gene: TRBV5-5
d_gene: NA
abundance: NA

CDR3nt: TGTGCCAGCTCACCTGGGGGGGAGAGCTTGGCTTTCTTT
CDR3aa: CASSPGGESLAFF
j_gene: TRBJ1-1
v_gene: TRBV18
d_gene: NA
abundance: NA

CDR3nt: TGCGCCAGCAGCCAACACAGGGATCGGGAGCAGTACTTC
CDR3aa: CASSQHRDREQYF
j_gene: TRBJ2-7
v_gene: TRBV4-1
d_gene: NA
abundance: few

CDR3nt: TGCGCCAGCAGCTTGTTGTCCCGCGAAATTAGCAGCCATCACCCCACAGATACGCAGTATTTT
CDR3aa: CASSLLSREISSHHPTDTQYF
j_gene: TRBJ2-3
v_gene: TRBV5-1
d_gene: NA
abundance: few

CDR3nt: TGTGCCAGCAGCCACCCAGGGGGTCGCGGCTACACCTTC
CDR3aa: CASSHPGGRGYTF
j_gene: TRBJ1-2
v_gene: TRBV7-9
d_gene: TRBD1
abundance: once

CDR3nt: TGTGCCAGCTCACCACCTGCAGGGGTCCGAAACACCATATATTTT
CDR3aa: CASSPPAGVRNTIYF
j_gene: TRBJ1-3
v_gene: TRBV18
d_gene: NA
abundance: NA

CDR3nt: TGCGCCAGCAGCCAAGACCCAGGGACAAGGAGTCAGCCCCAGCATTTT
CDR3aa: CASSQDPGTRSQPQHF
j_gene: TRBJ1-5
v_gene: TRBV4-3
d_gene: NA
abundance: NA

CDR3nt: TGCGCCAGCAGCCAAGAATCAGGGGCCTATGGCTACACCTTC
CDR3aa: CASSQESGAYGYTF
j_gene: TRBJ1-2
v_gene: TRBV4-3
d_gene: NA
abundance: NA

CDR3nt: TGCGCCAGCAGCGCCCGACAGGGGGCGGATTTCACCGGGGAGCTGTTTTTT
CDR3aa: CASSARQGADFTGELFF
j_gene: TRBJ2-2
v_gene: TRBV5-1
d_gene: TRBD1
abundance: NA

CDR3nt: TGTGCCAGCAGCTACACTAGCGGGAGCGCCGGGGAGCTGTTTTTT
CDR3aa: CASSYTSGSAGELFF
j_gene: TRBJ2-2
v_gene: TRBV11-2
d_gene: TRBD2
abundance: once

CDR3nt: TGTGCCAGTAGTATAGGGTTGGGTCGGAGTCAGCCCCAGCATTTT
CDR3aa: CASSIGLGRSQPQHF
j_gene: TRBJ1-5
v_gene: TRBV19
d_gene: NA
abundance: NA

CDR3nt: TGTGCCAGCAGCCCCTTGGGAGGGTTGGGCTATGGCTACACCTTC
CDR3aa: CASSPLGGLGYGYTF
j_gene: TRBJ1-2
v_gene: TRBV7-9
d_gene: NA
abundance: NA

CDR3nt: TGTGCCAGCAGCCCCTACCGGGGGGGCTACACCTTC
CDR3aa: CASSPYRGGYTF
j_gene: TRBJ1-2
v_gene: TRBV27
d_gene: NA
abundance: NA